This TCR beta chain was observed in a study of blood T cell repertoires in COVID-19. Study in general: The analysed material was cDNA or gDNA that came from T cells, B-cell-depleted T cells, or PBMCs.

The table came from immunoSEQ multiplex PCR; TCRdb's copy has only in-frame clones and leaves some out. The sample contains over 300,000 clones, approximately 88% of which appear only once. The sequencing input was peripheral blood. This sequence was found in a young man who had recovered from COVID-19.

The CDR3 reads CASSEHGSNYGYTF. CDR3 coding DNA: TGTGCCAGCAGTGAACATGGCAGTAACTATGGCTACACCTTC. The chain joins TRBV6-1 to TRBJ1-2; unclear D gene. V was cut by 2 bases and J by 1 base, with 8 bases left in between. This CDR3 contains 14 residues. Germline V gene lookup returns CDR1 MNHNS and CDR2 SASEGT.